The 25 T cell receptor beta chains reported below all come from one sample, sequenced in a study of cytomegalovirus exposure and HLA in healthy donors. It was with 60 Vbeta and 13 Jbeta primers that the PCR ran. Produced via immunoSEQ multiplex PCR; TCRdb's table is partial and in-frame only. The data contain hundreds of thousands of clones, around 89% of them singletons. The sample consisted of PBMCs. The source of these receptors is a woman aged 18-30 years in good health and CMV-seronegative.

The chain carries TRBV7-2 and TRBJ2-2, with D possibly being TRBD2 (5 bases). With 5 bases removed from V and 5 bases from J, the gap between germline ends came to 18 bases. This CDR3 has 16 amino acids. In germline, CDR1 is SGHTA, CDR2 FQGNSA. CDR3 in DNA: TGTGCCAGCAGCCGAGATCCCGGGATGGGGACCGGGGAGCTGTTTTTT. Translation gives CASSRDPGMGTGELFF.

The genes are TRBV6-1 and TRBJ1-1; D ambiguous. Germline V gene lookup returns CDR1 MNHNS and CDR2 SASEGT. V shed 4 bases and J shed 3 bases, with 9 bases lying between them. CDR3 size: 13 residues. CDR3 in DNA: TGTGCCAGCAGTGTTCAGAGGGACACTGAAGCTTTCTTT. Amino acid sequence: CASSVQRDTEAFF.

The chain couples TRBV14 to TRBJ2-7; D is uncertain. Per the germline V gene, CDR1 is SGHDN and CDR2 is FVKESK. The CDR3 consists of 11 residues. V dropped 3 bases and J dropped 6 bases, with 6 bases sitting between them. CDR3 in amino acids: CASSHAAEQYF. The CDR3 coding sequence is TGTGCCAGCAGCCATGCGGCCGAGCAGTACTTC.

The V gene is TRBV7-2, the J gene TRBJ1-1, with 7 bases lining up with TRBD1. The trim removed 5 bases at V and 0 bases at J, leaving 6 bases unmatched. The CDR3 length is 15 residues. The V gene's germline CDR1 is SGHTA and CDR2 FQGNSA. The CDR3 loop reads CASSQNRGVNTEAFF. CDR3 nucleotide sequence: TGTGCCAGCAGCCAAAACAGGGGAGTGAACACTGAAGCTTTCTTT. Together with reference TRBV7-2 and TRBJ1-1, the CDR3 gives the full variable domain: GAGVSQSPSNKVTEKGKDVELRCDPISGHTALYWYRQSLGQGLEFLIYFQGNSAPDKSGLPSDRFSAERTGGSVSTLTIQRTQQEDSAVYLCASSQNRGVNTEAFFGQGTRLTVV.

CDR3 sequence (DNA): TGTGCCAGCAAGACGCGGTCTAGCGGGTGCGCCCAGTACTTC. It yields the protein CASKTRSSGCAQYF. The gene calls are TRBV6-4 and TRBJ2-5, with 8 nucleotides matching TRBD2. The CDR3 is 14 amino acids. With V trimmed by 7 bases and J by 9 bases, 13 bases remained unmatched. From germline, CDR1 is MRHNA and CDR2 SNTAGT.

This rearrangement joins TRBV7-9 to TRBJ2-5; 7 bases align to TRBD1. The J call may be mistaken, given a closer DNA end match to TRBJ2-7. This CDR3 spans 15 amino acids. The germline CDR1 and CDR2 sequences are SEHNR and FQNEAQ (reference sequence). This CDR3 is CASSSSGTVNYEQYF. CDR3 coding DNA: TGTGCCAGCAGCAGCTCCGGGACAGTGAACTACGAGCAGTACTTC.

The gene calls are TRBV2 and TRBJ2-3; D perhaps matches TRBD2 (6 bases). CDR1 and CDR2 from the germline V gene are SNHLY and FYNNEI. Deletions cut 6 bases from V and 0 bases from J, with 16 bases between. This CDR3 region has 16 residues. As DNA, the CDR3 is TGTGCCAGCAGGGGGTTAGCGGAGATAAGCACAGATACGCAGTATTTT. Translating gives CASRGLAEISTDTQYF.

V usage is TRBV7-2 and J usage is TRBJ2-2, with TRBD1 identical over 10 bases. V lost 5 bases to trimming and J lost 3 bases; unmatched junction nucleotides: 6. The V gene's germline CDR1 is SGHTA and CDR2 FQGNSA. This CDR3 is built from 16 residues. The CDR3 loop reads CASSLGGTGDTGELFF. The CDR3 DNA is TGTGCCAGCAGCCTGGGTGGGACAGGGGACACCGGGGAGCTGTTTTTT.

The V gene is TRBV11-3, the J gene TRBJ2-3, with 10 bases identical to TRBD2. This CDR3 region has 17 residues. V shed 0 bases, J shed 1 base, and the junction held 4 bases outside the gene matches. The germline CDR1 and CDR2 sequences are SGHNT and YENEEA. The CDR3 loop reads CASSLEATSGGTDTQYF. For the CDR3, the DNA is TGTGCCAGCAGCTTAGAGGCTACTAGCGGGGGCACAGATACGCAGTATTTT. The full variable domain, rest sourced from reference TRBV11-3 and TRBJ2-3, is EAGVVQSPRYKIIEKKQPVAFWCNPISGHNTLYWYLQNLGQGPELLIRYENEEAVDDSQLPKDRFSAERLKGVDSTLKIQPAELGDSAVYLCASSLEATSGGTDTQYFGPGTRLTVL.

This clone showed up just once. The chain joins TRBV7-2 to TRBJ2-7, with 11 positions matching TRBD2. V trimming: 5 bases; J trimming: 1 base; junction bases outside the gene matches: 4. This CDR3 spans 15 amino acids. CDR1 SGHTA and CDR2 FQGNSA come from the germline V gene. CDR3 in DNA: TGTGCCAGCAGCGGGGGACTAGCGGTTTCCTACGAGCAGTACTTC. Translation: CASSGGLAVSYEQYF. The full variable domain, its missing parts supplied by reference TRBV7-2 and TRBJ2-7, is GAGVSQSPSNKVTEKGKDVELRCDPISGHTALYWYRQSLGQGLEFLIYFQGNSAPDKSGLPSDRFSAERTGGSVSTLTIQRTQQEDSAVYLCASSGGLAVSYEQYFGPGTRLTVT.

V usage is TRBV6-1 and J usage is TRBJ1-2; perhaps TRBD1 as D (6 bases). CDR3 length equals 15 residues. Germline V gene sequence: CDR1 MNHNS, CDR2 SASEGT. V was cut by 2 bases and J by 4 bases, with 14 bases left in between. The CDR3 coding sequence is TGTGCCAGCAGTGAATTTCGGACAGTAATCTATGGCTACACCTTC. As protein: CASSEFRTVIYGYTF.

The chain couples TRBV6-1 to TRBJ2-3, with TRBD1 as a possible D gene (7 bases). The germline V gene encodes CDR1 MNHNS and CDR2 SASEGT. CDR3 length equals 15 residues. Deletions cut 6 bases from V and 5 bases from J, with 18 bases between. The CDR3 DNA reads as TGTGCCAGCAGCCTTGTTGGAGGGGGCAGAGATACGCAGTATTTT. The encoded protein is CASSLVGGGRDTQYF.

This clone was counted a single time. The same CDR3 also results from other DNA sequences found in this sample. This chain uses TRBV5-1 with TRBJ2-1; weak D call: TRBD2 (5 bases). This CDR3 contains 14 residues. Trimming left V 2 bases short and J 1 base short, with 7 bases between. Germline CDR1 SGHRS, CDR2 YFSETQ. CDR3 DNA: TGCGCCAGCAGCTTCGGGGAGTCCTACAATGAGCAGTTCTTC. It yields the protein CASSFGESYNEQFF.

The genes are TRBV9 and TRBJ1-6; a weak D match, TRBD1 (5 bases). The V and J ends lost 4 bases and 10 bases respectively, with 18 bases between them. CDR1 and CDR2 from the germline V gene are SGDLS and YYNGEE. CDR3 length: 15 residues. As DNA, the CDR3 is TGTGCCAGCAGCCCGAGGCGGGACCGAGGCTCACCCCTCCACTTT. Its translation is CASSPRRDRGSPLHF.

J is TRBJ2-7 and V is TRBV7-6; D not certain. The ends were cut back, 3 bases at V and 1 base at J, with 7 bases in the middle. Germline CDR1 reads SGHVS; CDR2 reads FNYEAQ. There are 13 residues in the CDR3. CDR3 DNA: TGTGCCAGCAGCTTCGGCGGATCCTACGAGCAGTACTTC. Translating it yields CASSFGGSYEQYF.

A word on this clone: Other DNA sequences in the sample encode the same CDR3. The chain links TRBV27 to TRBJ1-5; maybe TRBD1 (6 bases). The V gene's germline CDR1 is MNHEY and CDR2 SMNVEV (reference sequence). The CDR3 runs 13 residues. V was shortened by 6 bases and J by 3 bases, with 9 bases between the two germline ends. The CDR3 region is CASRTGSNQPQHF. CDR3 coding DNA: TGTGCCAGCAGAACAGGGTCCAATCAGCCCCAGCATTTT.

CDR3: CASSFGSGIETQYF. The CDR3 nucleotides are TGTGCCAGCAGCTTTGGGAGCGGAATCGAGACCCAGTACTTC. This chain connects TRBV7-9 to TRBJ2-5, with a possible D match to TRBD2 (5 bases). Per germline, CDR1 SEHNR and CDR2 FQNEAQ (reference sequence). CDR3 length equals 14 residues. Trimming cost V 3 bases and J 5 bases, with 13 bases left between them.

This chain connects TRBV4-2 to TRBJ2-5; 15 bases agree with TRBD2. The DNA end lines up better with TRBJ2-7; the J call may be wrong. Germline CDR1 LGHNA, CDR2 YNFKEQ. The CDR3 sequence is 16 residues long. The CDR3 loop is CASSQDGTSGGYEQYF. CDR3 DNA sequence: TGTGCCAGCAGCCAGGACGGGACTAGCGGGGGGTACGAGCAGTACTTC.

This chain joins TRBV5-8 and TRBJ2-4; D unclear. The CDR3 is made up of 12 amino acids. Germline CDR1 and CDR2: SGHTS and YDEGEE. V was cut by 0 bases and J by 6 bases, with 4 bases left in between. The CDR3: CASSLAGNIQYF. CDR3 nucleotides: TGTGCCAGCAGCTTGGCCGGAAACATTCAGTACTTC.

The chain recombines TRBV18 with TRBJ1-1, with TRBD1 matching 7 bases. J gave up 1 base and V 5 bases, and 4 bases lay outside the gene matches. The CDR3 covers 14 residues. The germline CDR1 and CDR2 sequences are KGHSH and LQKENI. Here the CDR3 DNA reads TGTGCCAGCTCAAGGGACAGTAGGAACACTGAAGCTTTCTTT. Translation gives CASSRDSRNTEAFF. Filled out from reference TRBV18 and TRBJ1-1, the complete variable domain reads NAGVMQNPRHLVRRRGQEARLRCSPMKGHSHVYWYRQLPEEGLKFMVYLQKENIIDESGMPKERFSAEFPKEGPSILRIQQVVRGDSAAYFCASSRDSRNTEAFFGQGTRLTVV.

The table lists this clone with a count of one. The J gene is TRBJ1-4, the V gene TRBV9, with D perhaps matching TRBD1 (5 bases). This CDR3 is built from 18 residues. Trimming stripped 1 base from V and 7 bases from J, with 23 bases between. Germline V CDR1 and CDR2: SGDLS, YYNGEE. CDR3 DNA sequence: TGTGCCAGCAGCGTAACGTTTACGCCATTGGGGCAGGGTGAAAAACTGTTTTTT. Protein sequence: CASSVTFTPLGQGEKLFF.

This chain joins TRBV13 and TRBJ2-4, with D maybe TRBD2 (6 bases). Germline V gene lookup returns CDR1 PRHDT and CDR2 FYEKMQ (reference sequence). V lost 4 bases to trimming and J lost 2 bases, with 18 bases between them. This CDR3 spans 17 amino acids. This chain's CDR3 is CASSYSGTPPPKNIQYF. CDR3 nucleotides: TGTGCCAGCAGCTACTCCGGGACTCCCCCGCCCAAAAACATTCAGTACTTC.

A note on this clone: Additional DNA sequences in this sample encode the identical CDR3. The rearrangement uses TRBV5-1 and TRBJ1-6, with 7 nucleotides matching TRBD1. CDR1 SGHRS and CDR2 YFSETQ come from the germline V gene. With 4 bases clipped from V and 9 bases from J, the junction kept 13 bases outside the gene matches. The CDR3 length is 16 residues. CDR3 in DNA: TGCGCCAGCAGCACCCGACAGGGCCGCTTTGGTTCACCCCTCCACTTT. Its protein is CASSTRQGRFGSPLHF. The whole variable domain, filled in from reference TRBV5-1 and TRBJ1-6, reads KAGVTQTPRYLIKTRGQQVTLSCSPISGHRSVSWYQQTPGQGLQFLFEYFSETQRNKGNFPGRFSGRQFSNSRSEMNVSTLELGDSALYLCASSTRQGRFGSPLHFGNGTRLTVT.

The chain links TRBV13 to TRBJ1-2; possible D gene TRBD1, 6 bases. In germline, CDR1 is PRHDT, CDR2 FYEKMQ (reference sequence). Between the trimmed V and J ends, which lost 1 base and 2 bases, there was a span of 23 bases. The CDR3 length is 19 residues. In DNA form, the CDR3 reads TGTGCCAGCAGCTTAGTGGCCGAGCCGTCGGGACAAGAAAACTATGGCTACACCTTC. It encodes CASSLVAEPSGQENYGYTF.

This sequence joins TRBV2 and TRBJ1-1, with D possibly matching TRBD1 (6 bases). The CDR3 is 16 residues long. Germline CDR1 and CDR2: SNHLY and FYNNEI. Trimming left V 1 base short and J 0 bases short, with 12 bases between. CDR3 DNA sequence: TGTGCCAGCAGTGAAGAGGGGGTGTCGGTGAACACTGAAGCTTTCTTT. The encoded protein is CASSEEGVSVNTEAFF.